This T cell receptor beta chain comes out of a study of PD-1 blockade in classical Hodgkin lymphoma. Study at large: Treatment was intravenous nivolumab, 3 mg/kg every 2 weeks, until progression.

The CDR3 length is 15 residues. Germline V gives CDR1 SGHRS, CDR2 YFSETQ. After removal of 4 bases from V and 2 bases from J, the junction contained 6 bases not matched to a gene. The repertoire was sequenced with immunoSEQ multiplex PCR; TCRdb's copy has only in-frame clones and lacks some. The sample lists about 23,000 clones; less than 90% were seen once. Study-wide findings and caveats: CD4+ TCR diversity, unlike CD8+, rose significantly by C4D1. Whoever responded completely had baseline diversity much like that seen in newly diagnosed patients. Reasons behind the repertoire differences stay unclear, perhaps disease activity or earlier therapy.

On this clone: Its antigen is as yet unknown.

Each patient experienced a relapse that followed autologous stem cell transplantation, and brentuximab vedotin exposure varied. By magnetic negative selection, CD4+ T cells were purified from thawed PBMCs. Here the sequenced sample was CD4+ T cells from blood, taken at baseline. The chain couples TRBV5-1 to TRBJ2-3, with 8 bases fitting TRBD2. The clonotype originates from a human donor with classical Hodgkin lymphoma. CDR3 DNA sequence: TGCGCCAGCAGCCCCGCGGGGGGACCCACAGATACGCAGTATTTT. This sequence encodes CASSPAGGPTDTQYF.